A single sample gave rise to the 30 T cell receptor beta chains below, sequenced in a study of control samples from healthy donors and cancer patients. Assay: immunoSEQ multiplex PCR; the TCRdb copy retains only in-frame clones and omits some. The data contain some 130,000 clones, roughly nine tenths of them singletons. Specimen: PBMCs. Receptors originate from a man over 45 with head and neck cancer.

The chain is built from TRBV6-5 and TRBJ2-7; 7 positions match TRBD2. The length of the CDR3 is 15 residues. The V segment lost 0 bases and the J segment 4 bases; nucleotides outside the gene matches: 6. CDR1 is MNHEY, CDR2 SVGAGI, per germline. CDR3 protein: CASSYSLGGGYEQYF. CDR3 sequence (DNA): TGTGCCAGCAGTTACTCGCTCGGGGGAGGGTACGAGCAGTACTTC.

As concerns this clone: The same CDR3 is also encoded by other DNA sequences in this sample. The DNA of the CDR3 is TGTGCCAGCAGCTTGGGGGCTAGCGGGAGGGCGGGGGGCTCCTACGAGCAGTACTTC. Its protein is CASSLGASGRAGGSYEQYF. The V gene is TRBV5-4, the J gene TRBJ2-7, with 12 bases aligning to TRBD2. Unmatched junction bases numbered 10, after V lost 0 bases and J lost 0 bases. CDR1 and CDR2 from the germline V gene are SGHNT and YYREEE (reference sequence). The CDR3 length is 19 residues.

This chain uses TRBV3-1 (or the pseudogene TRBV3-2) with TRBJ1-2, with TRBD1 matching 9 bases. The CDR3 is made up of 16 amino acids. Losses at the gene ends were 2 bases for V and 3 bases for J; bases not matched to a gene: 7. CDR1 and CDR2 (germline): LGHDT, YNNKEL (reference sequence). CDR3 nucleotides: TGTGCCAGCAGCCAACCGGGACAGGGAGTGGACTATGGCTACACCTTC. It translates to CASSQPGQGVDYGYTF.

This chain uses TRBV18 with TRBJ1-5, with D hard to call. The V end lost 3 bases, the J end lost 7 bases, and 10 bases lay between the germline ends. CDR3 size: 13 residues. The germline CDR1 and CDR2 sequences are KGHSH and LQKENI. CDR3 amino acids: CASSPGEEQPQHF. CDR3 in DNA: TGTGCCAGCTCACCTGGGGAGGAACAGCCCCAGCATTTT.

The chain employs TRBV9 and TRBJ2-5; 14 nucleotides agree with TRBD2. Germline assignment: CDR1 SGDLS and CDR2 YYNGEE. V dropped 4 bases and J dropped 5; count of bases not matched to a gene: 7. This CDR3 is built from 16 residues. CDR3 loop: CASSPGRTSGRETQYF. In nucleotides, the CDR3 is TGTGCCAGCAGCCCAGGGAGGACTAGCGGGAGGGAGACCCAGTACTTC.

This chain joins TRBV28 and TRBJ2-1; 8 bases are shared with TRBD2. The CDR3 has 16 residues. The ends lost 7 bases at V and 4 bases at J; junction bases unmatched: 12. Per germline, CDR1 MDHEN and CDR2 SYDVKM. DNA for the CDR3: TGTGCCAGCAATGGGAGCGGGAGACTCGGTTACAATGAGCAGTTCTTC. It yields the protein CASNGSGRLGYNEQFF.

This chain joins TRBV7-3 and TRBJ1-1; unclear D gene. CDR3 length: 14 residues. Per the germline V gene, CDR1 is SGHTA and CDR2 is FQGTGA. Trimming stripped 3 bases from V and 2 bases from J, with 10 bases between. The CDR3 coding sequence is TGTGCCAGCAGCTTCCGCGCGGTAAACACTGAAGCTTTCTTT. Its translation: CASSFRAVNTEAFF.

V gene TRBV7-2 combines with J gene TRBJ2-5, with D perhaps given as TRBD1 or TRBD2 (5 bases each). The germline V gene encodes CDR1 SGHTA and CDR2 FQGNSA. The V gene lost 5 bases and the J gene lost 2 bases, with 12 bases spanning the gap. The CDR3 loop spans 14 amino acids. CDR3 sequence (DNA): TGTGCCAGCAGCATCGGGACGGCACAAGAGACCCAGTACTTC. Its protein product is CASSIGTAQETQYF.

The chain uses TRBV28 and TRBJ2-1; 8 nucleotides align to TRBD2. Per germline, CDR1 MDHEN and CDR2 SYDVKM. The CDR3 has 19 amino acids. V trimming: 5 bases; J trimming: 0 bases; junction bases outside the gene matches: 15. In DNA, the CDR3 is TGTGCCAGCAGTCCCCTCCTAGGCGGCAGCGGGAGCTCCTACAATGAGCAGTTCTTC. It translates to CASSPLLGGSGSSYNEQFF.

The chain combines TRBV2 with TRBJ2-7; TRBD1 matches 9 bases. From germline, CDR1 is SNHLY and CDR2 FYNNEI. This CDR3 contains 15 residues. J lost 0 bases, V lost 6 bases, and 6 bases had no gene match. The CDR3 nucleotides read TGTGCCAGCAGAGAGGTGGGACAGGGCTCCTACGAGCAGTACTTC. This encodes CASREVGQGSYEQYF.

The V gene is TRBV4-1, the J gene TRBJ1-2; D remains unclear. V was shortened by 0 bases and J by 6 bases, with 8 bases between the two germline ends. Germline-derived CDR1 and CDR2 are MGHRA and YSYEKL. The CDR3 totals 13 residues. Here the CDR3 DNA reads TGCGCCAGCAGCCAAGATTCGAGAGATGGCTACACCTTC. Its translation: CASSQDSRDGYTF.

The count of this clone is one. The CDR3 bases are TGCAGCGTTGGTGGATTGAAGAACACCGGGGAGCTGTTTTTT. This codes for CSVGGLKNTGELFF. The chain recombines TRBV29-1 with TRBJ2-2; D not certain. This CDR3 is built from 14 residues. Trimming stripped 4 bases from V and 1 base from J, with 10 bases between. Germline V gene data show CDR1 as SQVTM and CDR2 as ANQGSEA.

The CDR3 reads CASSLDAGGPYEQYF. The CDR3 DNA reads as TGTGCCAGCAGCTTGGATGCCGGGGGGCCCTACGAGCAGTACTTC. The chain joins TRBV5-4 to TRBJ2-7; possible D gene TRBD2, 7 bases. Germline assignment: CDR1 SGHNT and CDR2 YYREEE (reference sequence). CDR3 size: 15 residues. The V end lost 0 bases, the J end lost 2 bases, and 12 bases lay between the germline ends.

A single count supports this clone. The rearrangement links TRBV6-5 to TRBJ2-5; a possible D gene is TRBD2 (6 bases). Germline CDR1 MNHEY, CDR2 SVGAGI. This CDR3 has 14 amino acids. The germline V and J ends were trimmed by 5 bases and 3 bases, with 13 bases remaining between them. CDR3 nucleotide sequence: TGTGCCAGCAGTCAAAGCGGAGGGAAAGAGACCCAGTACTTC. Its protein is CASSQSGGKETQYF.

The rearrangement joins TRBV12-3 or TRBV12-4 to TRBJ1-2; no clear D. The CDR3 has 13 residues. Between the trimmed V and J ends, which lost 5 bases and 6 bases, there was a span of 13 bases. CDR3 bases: TGTGCCAGCAGTCCGGACCGAAACCATGGCTACACCTTC. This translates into CASSPDRNHGYTF.

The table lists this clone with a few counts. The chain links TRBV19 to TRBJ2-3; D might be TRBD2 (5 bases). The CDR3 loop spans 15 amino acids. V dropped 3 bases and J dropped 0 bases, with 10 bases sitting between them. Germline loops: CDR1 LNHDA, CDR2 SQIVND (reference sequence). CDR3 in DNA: TGTGCCAGTAGTATCGGAGCGGAGAGCACAGATACGCAGTATTTT. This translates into CASSIGAESTDTQYF.

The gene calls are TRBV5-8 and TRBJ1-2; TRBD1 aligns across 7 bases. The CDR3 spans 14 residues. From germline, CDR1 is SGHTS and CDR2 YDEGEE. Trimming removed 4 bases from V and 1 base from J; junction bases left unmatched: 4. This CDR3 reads CASSPGQINYGYTF. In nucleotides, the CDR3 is TGTGCCAGCAGCCCGGGACAGATTAACTATGGCTACACCTTC.

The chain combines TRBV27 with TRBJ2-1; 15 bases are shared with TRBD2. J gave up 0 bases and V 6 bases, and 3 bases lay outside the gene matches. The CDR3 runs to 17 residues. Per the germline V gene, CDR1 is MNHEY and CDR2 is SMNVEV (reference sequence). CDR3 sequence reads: CASRGLAGGSSYNEQFF. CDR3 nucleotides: TGTGCCAGCAGGGGACTAGCGGGAGGTAGCTCCTACAATGAGCAGTTCTTC.

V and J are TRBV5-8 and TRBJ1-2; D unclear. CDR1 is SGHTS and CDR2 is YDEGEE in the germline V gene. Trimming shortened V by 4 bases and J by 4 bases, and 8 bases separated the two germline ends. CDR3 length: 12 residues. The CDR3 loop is CASSRGSYGYTF. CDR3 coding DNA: TGTGCCAGCAGCCGAGGGAGCTATGGCTACACCTTC.

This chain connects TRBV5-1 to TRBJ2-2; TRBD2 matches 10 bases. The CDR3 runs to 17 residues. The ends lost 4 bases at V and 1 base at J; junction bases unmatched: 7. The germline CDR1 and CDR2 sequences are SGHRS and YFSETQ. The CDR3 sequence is CASSGGGTSVNTGELFF. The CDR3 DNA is TGCGCCAGCAGCGGCGGAGGGACTAGCGTGAACACCGGGGAGCTGTTTTTT.

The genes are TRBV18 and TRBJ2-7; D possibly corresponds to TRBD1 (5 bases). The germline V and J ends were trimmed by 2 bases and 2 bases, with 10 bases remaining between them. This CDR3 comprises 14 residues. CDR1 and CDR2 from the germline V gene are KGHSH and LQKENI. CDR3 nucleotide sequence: TGTGCCAGCTCACCAAGTATGACAGCCTACGAGCAGTACTTC. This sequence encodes CASSPSMTAYEQYF.

Written as DNA, the CDR3 is TGTGCCAGCAGAGATCGGGCAGGGGGCTATGGCTACACCTTC. Protein: CASRDRAGGYGYTF. The chain carries TRBV6-5 and TRBJ1-2; 7 positions agree with TRBD1. This CDR3 is built from 14 residues. Germline V gene sequence: CDR1 MNHEY, CDR2 SVGAGI. The V and J ends lost 6 bases and 4 bases, in that order; junction bases with no gene match: 8.

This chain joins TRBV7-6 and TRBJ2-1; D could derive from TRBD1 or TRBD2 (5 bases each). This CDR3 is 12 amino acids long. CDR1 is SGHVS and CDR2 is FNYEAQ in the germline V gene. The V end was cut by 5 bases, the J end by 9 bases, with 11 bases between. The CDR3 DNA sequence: TGTGCCAGCAGCGAGGGACCGCTTGAGCAGTTCTTC. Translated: CASSEGPLEQFF.

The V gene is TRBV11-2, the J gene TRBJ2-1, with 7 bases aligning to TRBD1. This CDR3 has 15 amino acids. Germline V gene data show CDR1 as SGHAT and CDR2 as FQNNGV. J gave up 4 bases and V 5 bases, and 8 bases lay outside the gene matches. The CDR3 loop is CASSRRQGQYNEQFF. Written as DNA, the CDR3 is TGTGCCAGCAGCCGCCGACAGGGCCAATACAATGAGCAGTTCTTC.

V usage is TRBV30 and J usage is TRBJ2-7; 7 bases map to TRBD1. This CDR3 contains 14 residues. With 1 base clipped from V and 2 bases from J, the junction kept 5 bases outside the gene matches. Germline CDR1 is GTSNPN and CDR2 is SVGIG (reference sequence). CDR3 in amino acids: CAWSDPGQTYEQYF. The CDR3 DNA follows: TGTGCCTGGAGTGACCCGGGACAGACCTACGAGCAGTACTTC.

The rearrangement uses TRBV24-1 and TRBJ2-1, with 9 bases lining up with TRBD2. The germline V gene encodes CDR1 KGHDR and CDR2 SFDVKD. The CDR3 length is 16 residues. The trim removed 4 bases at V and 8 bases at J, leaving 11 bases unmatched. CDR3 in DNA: TGTGCCACCAGTGACCCTCCGGGACTAGCATCGCATGAGCAGTTCTTC. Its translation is CATSDPPGLASHEQFF.

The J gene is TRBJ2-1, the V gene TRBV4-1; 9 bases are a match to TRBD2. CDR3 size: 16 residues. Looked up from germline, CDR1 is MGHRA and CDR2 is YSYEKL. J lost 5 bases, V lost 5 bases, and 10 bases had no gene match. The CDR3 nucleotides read TGCGCCAGCAGCGCCCATTCTAGCGGGGCCCACAATGAGCAGTTCTTC. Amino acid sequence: CASSAHSSGAHNEQFF.

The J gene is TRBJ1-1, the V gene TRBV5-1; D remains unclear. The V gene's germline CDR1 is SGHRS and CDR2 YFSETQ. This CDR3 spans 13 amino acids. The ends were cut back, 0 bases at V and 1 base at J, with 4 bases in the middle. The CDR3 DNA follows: TGCGCCAGCAGCTTGGAAGGGAACACTGAAGCTTTCTTT. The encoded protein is CASSLEGNTEAFF.

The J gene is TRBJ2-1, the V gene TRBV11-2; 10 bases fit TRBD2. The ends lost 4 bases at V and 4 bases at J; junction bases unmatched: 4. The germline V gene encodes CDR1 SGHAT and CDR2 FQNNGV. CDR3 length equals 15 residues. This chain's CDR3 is CASSSSGGGYNEQFF. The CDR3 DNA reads TGTGCCAGCAGCTCTAGCGGGGGAGGATACAATGAGCAGTTCTTC.

CDR3 residues: CASSVQAGANYGYTF. The CDR3 DNA sequence: TGCGCCAGCAGCGTCCAGGCCGGGGCTAACTATGGCTACACCTTC. The J gene is TRBJ1-2, the V gene TRBV5-1; D unclear. CDR1 SGHRS and CDR2 YFSETQ come from the germline V gene. The CDR3 has 15 residues. V shed 4 bases and J shed 0 bases, with 13 bases lying between them.